This T cell receptor beta chain was found in a study of OX40 agonist ivuxolimab in advanced cancers. Study information: With ivuxolimab, an agonistic anti-OX40 (CD134) antibody, patients were treated. The patients received ivuxolimab by intravenous route every 2 weeks at 0.01 to 10 mg/kg. General observations from the study: Mean expanded clone counts were higher in CD8+ than CD4+ T cells.

Peripheral blood came from all dose cohorts at three timepoints. Germline CDR1 LNHDA, CDR2 SQIVND (reference sequence). V was cut by 6 bases and J by 11 bases, with 13 bases left in between. The CDR3 runs to 11 residues. The method was immunoSEQ multiplex PCR; TCRdb's version includes in-frame clones alone and lacks a portion of them. The sample lists over 150,000 clones, 94% occurring once. This clone has only one observation. The target antigen is unknown. V gene TRBV19 combines with J gene TRBJ1-1; a weak D match, TRBD1 (5 bases). The TCR sequence derives from an adult with an advanced solid tumor such as melanoma, head and neck, liver or kidney cancer. Sequences were derived from CD4+ or CD8+ T cells sorted from blood, sampled in a trial of the OX40 agonist ivuxolimab. This chain's CDR3 is CASRWDRGAFF. DNA for the CDR3: TGTGCCAGTAGGTGGGACCGCGGGGCTTTCTTT.